This entry lists 31 T cell receptor beta chains sequenced from one sample in a study of CD8 T cells in ankylosing spondylitis. A single record per CDR3 protein comes from TCRdb applying MiXCR to the 5' RACE reads. The table has 150,000 to 200,000 distinct CDR3 sequences, roughly 13% seen once. The sequenced sample consisted of blood, either unsorted or a sorted T cell fraction (not recorded which). The receptors shown here come from a female donor with ankylosing spondylitis or in good health (not recorded which).

The rearrangement links TRBV29-1 to TRBJ1-2; 8 bases match TRBD1. V trimming: 1 base; J trimming: 6 bases; junction bases outside the gene matches: 4. Per germline, CDR1 SQVTM and CDR2 ANQGSEA. This CDR3 has 13 residues. The CDR3 nucleotides read TGCAGCGTTGAAGGACAGGGGTTTAATGGCTACACCTTC. Protein sequence: CSVEGQGFNGYTF.

The CDR3 bases are TGTGCCTGGAGCCAAAGGCCCAGCGGGAGGGACTACAATGAGCAGTTCTTC. It specifies CAWSQRPSGRDYNEQFF. The chain links TRBV30 to TRBJ2-1; 10 bases fit TRBD2. V lost 3 bases to trimming and J lost 3 bases; unmatched junction nucleotides: 11. CDR3 length: 17 amino acids. Germline assignment: CDR1 GTSNPN and CDR2 SVGIG (reference sequence).

The chain joins TRBV5-1 to TRBJ2-5; 10 positions agree with TRBD2. Germline values: CDR1 SGHRS, CDR2 YFSETQ. This CDR3 contains 15 residues. V shed 3 bases and J 3 bases; nucleotides not matched to a gene: 5. CDR3 coding DNA: TGCGCCAGCAGCTCCGGTCTAGCGGGAGAAGAGACCCAGTACTTC. The encoded protein is CASSSGLAGEETQYF.

This clonotype was counted ten times or more. The chain's CDR3 is CASSLGTVEDTQYF. The CDR3 bases are TGCGCCAGCAGCCTCGGGACAGTGGAAGATACGCAGTATTTT. The chain carries TRBV5-1 and TRBJ2-3; 7 bases align to TRBD1. Unmatched junction bases numbered 7, after V lost 4 bases and J lost 5 bases. The CDR3 consists of 14 residues. Germline CDR1 reads SGHRS; CDR2 reads YFSETQ. The full variable domain, with the rest looked up from reference TRBV5-1 and TRBJ2-3, is KAGVTQTPRYLIKTRGQQVTLSCSPISGHRSVSWYQQTPGQGLQFLFEYFSETQRNKGNFPGRFSGRQFSNSRSEMNVSTLELGDSALYLCASSLGTVEDTQYFGPGTRLTVL.

Concerning this clonotype: This may come from a read error, since a much larger clone is one base off. V and J are TRBV21-1 and TRBJ1-4; the D call TRBD1 from the table was never checked on the DNA. TRBV21-1 corresponds to a pseudogene. The CDR3 spans 17 residues. The DNA for the CDR3 is TGTGCCAGCAGCCTTGGGCCCACCGGGACAGGGGCGGAAAAACTGTTTTTT. It translates to CASSLGPTGTGAEKLFF.

This clonotype was observed once. The chain carries TRBV7-2 and TRBJ2-5; no firm D call. CDR3 length: 14 amino acids. V lost 3 bases and J lost 7, with 15 bases in between. Germline assignment: CDR1 SGHTA and CDR2 FQGNSA. The CDR3 DNA follows: TGTGCCAGCAGCTTGTCTGGGCCCCTGGGGACCCAGTACTTC. Its translation is CASSLSGPLGTQYF.

This clonotype was counted ten times or more. The chain recombines TRBV20-1 with TRBJ2-3; D unclear. The CDR3 length is 15 residues. Looked up from germline, CDR1 is DFQATT and CDR2 is SNEGSKA (reference sequence). The V end was cut by 5 bases, the J end by 3 bases, with 18 bases between. The CDR3 nucleotides are TGCAGTGCTGGCAGACGGGCCGGAAAGACAGATACGCAGTATTTT. It codes for CSAGRRAGKTDTQYF.

This clonotype was picked up many times. The chain combines TRBV10-3 with TRBJ1-4; unclear D gene. Germline V gene data show CDR1 as ENHRY and CDR2 as SYGVKD. Trimming took off 8 bases at V and 0 bases at J, with 7 bases between the two ends. This CDR3 contains 13 residues. CDR3 sequence reads: CAIRGTTNEKLFF. The CDR3, as DNA: TGTGCCATCCGAGGGACAACTAATGAAAAACTGTTTTTT.

This clonotype was detected only a few times. V is TRBV18 and J is TRBJ1-1, with D possibly TRBD1 on 5 matching bases. CDR3 length: 12 residues. Germline values: CDR1 KGHSH, CDR2 LQKENI. Deletions cut 6 bases from V and 1 base from J, with 6 bases between. The CDR3 loop is CASSGPNTEAFF. The CDR3 DNA reads TGTGCCAGCTCGGGGCCGAACACTGAAGCTTTCTTT.

This clonotype was counted at least ten times. The CDR3 region is CASSLEGAGNQPQHF. The CDR3 DNA is TGTGCCAGCAGTTTAGAGGGGGCTGGCAATCAGCCCCAGCATTTT. The V call is TRBV12-3 or TRBV12-4, the J call TRBJ1-5, with 7 positions matching TRBD1. This CDR3 region has 15 residues. The V and J ends lost 1 base and 2 bases, in that order; junction bases with no gene match: 2.

In this sample, this clonotype turned up many times. The rearrangement links TRBV6-4 to TRBJ1-5, with D possibly matching TRBD1 (5 bases). The CDR3 contains 14 residues. Trimming shortened V by 5 bases and J by 5 bases, and 13 bases separated the two germline ends. Looked up from germline, CDR1 is MRHNA and CDR2 is SNTAGT. DNA of the CDR3: TGTGCCAGCAGTACCGACAGCACTTATCAGCCCCAGCATTTT. It is translated as CASSTDSTYQPQHF.

CDR3 nucleotide sequence: TGTGCCAGCAGCCCCAGTGGACCCTGCGAGCAGTACTTC. Translated, it gives CASSPSGPCEQYF. The chain joins TRBV4-2 to TRBJ2-7; D is unresolved. Germline CDR1 reads LGHNA; CDR2 reads YNFKEQ. The CDR3 has 13 residues. V lost 4 bases to trimming and J lost 6 bases, with 13 bases between them.

V usage is TRBV11-3 and J usage is TRBJ2-1; no clear D gene. V lost 2 bases to trimming and J lost 2 bases, with 10 bases between them. Looked up from germline, CDR1 is SGHNT and CDR2 is YENEEA. The CDR3 spans 15 residues. The CDR3 coding sequence is TGTGCCAGCAGCTTAACGTCGTTCCCCTACAATGAGCAGTTCTTC. This sequence encodes CASSLTSFPYNEQFF.

This sequence joins TRBV27 and TRBJ2-3, with a weak D call TRBD2 (6 bases). This CDR3 has 16 amino acids. Germline values: CDR1 MNHEY, CDR2 SMNVEV (reference sequence). With 4 bases removed from V and 6 bases from J, the gap between germline ends came to 20 bases. CDR3 nucleotide sequence: TGTGCCAGCAGTTCCCCGGGACTTGCACTCTCGGATACGCAGTATTTT. Translating gives CASSSPGLALSDTQYF.

The chain links TRBV7-8 to TRBJ2-2; D is unresolved. CDR1 is SGHVS and CDR2 is FQNEAQ in the germline V gene. V gave up 4 bases and J gave up 3 bases, with 12 bases separating them. The CDR3 covers 15 residues. The CDR3 here is CASSSLTLDTGELFF. The CDR3 DNA sequence: TGTGCCAGCAGCTCCTTGACCCTGGACACCGGGGAGCTGTTTTTT. The whole variable domain, remainder taken from reference TRBV7-8 and TRBJ2-2, is GAGVSQSPRYKVAKRGQDVALRCDPISGHVSLFWYQQALGQGPEFLTYFQNEAQLDKSGLPSDRFFAERPEGSVSTLKIQRTQQEDSAVYLCASSSLTLDTGELFFGEGSRLTVL.

This clonotype came up many times. The rearrangement joins TRBV28 to TRBJ2-1; D may be TRBD2 (7 bases). CDR1 is MDHEN and CDR2 is SYDVKM in the germline V gene. This CDR3 is 14 amino acids long. V was shortened by 6 bases and J by 3 bases, with 12 bases between the two germline ends. CDR3 DNA sequence: TGTGCCAGCAGCAACAGGGAGGGCTACAATGAGCAGTTCTTC. This translates into CASSNREGYNEQFF.

This clonotype was recorded many times. The genes are TRBV20-1 and TRBJ1-2, with 10 bases matching TRBD1. The germline V gene encodes CDR1 DFQATT and CDR2 SNEGSKA (reference sequence). The CDR3 sequence is 14 residues long. Trimming cost V 7 bases and J 3 bases; bases outside gene matches: 8. CDR3 nucleotide sequence: TGCAGTGTTTACCTAGGGACAGGGGACTATGGCTACACCTTC. This encodes CSVYLGTGDYGYTF.

This clonotype showed up many times. The chain combines TRBV9 with TRBJ2-3; TRBD1 matches 9 bases. Germline-derived CDR1 and CDR2 are SGDLS and YYNGEE. CDR3 length: 15 residues. Trimming cost V 2 bases and J 2 bases; bases outside gene matches: 3. The CDR3 reads CASSVRTGVTDTQYF. The CDR3 coding sequence is TGTGCCAGCAGCGTGAGGACAGGGGTCACAGATACGCAGTATTTT.

Notes on this clonotype: This may come from a read error, since a much larger clone is one base off. The conserved phenylalanine or tryptophan normally closing the CDR3 is absent here, so this likely arose from a read error. This chain connects TRBV6-5 to TRBJ1-5, with D hard to call. CDR1 MNHEY and CDR2 SVGAGI come from the germline V gene. The V end was cut by 3 bases, the J end by 2 bases, with 14 bases between. The CDR3 length is 16 residues. The CDR3, as DNA: TGTGCCAGCAGTTATTATGACCCTCTCGGCAATCAGCCCCAGCATCTT. Protein: CASSYYDPLGNQPQHL.

This clonotype occurred many times. The chain carries TRBV4-3 and TRBJ2-7, with D unresolved. Germline loops: CDR1 LGHNA, CDR2 YSLEER. The V end lost 4 bases, the J end lost 0 bases, and 19 bases lay between the germline ends. This CDR3 comprises 17 residues. CDR3 protein: CASSPRPMGESSYEQYF. The CDR3 coding sequence is TGCGCCAGCAGCCCACGACCCATGGGCGAGAGCTCCTACGAGCAGTACTTC.

The table lists this clonotype with many counts. The genes are TRBV9 and TRBJ2-7, with TRBD2 matching 8 bases. Germline trimming cut 4 bases from V and 2 bases from J; bases unmatched to any gene: 5. The CDR3 extends over 14 amino acids. Germline CDR1 and CDR2: SGDLS and YYNGEE. The DNA of the CDR3 is TGTGCCAGCAGCCTTAGCGGGAACACCTACGAGCAGTACTTC. Translated, it gives CASSLSGNTYEQYF.

Many counts were recorded for this clonotype. The chain has TRBV7-9 and TRBJ1-5; no firm D call. This CDR3 comprises 13 residues. CDR1 is SEHNR and CDR2 is FQNEAQ in the germline V gene (reference sequence). V gave up 5 bases and J gave up 5 bases, with 10 bases separating them. The CDR3 here is CASSRGRDQPQHF. Written as DNA, the CDR3 is TGTGCCAGCAGCAGAGGGAGGGATCAGCCCCAGCATTTT.

This clonotype was recorded many times. The chain has TRBV24-1 and TRBJ2-2; 7 bases match TRBD2. Germline assignment: CDR1 KGHDR and CDR2 SFDVKD. The CDR3 is 15 residues long. J gave up 7 bases and V 3 bases, and 7 bases lay outside the gene matches. This CDR3 reads CATSDTAGEGGELFF. CDR3 coding DNA: TGTGCCACCAGTGATACGGCGGGAGAGGGCGGGGAGCTGTTTTTT.

The sample holds many counts of this clonotype. V usage is TRBV5-1 and J usage is TRBJ2-1, with 10 bases that match TRBD2. There are 16 residues in the CDR3. CDR1 and CDR2 (germline): SGHRS, YFSETQ. V lost 0 bases, J lost 8 bases, and 8 bases stayed unmatched. CDR3 sequence (DNA): TGCGCCAGCAGCTTGGTGGCTAGCGGGAGTAAAGATGAGCAGTTCTTC. Residues: CASSLVASGSKDEQFF.

This clonotype appeared many times. V usage is TRBV5-5 and J usage is TRBJ2-1, with 7 bases aligning to TRBD1. Germline values: CDR1 SGHKS, CDR2 YYEKEE (reference sequence). Losses at the gene ends were 7 bases for V and 0 bases for J; bases not matched to a gene: 10. This CDR3 comprises 16 residues. The CDR3 DNA follows: TGTGCCAGCGCACAGGGGTCCATCACCTCCTACAATGAGCAGTTCTTC. Protein product: CASAQGSITSYNEQFF.

Only one count was recorded for this clonotype. A much larger clone is a single base away; this may be a read error. The chain employs TRBV20-1 and TRBJ2-5, with D possibly TRBD1 on 6 matching bases. The CDR3 runs to 13 residues. Trimming cost V 6 bases and J 1 base, with 12 bases left between them. CDR1 and CDR2 (germline): DFQATT, SNEGSKA (reference sequence). DNA of the CDR3: TGCAGTGCGCAAGAACAGGGCCAAGAGACCCAGTACTTC. Encoded protein: CSAQEQGQETQYF.

This clonotype was observed a few times. This sequence joins TRBV7-8 and TRBJ2-1, with 15 bases lining up with TRBD2. In germline, CDR1 is SGHVS, CDR2 FQNEAQ. The V gene end was trimmed by 2 bases and the J gene end by 7 bases; junction bases not matched to a gene: 3. The CDR3 runs 16 residues. The CDR3 sequence: CASSLKGLAGGNEQFF. In DNA, the CDR3 is TGTGCCAGCAGCTTAAAGGGACTAGCGGGAGGTAATGAGCAGTTCTTC.

This clonotype has a count of ten or more. V usage is TRBV3-1 and J usage is TRBJ2-5, with D perhaps TRBD2 (5 bases). Germline V CDR1 and CDR2: LGHDT, YNNKEL (reference sequence). The CDR3 is 15 residues long. V lost 0 bases to trimming and J lost 0 bases, with 8 bases between them. DNA for the CDR3: TGTGCCAGCAGCCAAGATGGGAGATACCAAGAGACCCAGTACTTC. Translation gives CASSQDGRYQETQYF.

This clonotype has at least ten counts. The V and J genes are TRBV9 and TRBJ2-1; D gene ambiguous. The length of the CDR3 is 14 residues. The germline V and J ends were trimmed by 0 bases and 9 bases, with 13 bases remaining between them. Germline V gives CDR1 SGDLS, CDR2 YYNGEE. As DNA, the CDR3 is TGTGCCAGCAGCGTAGCGGCCTTATCGGGTGAGCAGTTCTTC. Protein sequence: CASSVAALSGEQFF.

V gene TRBV20-1 combines with J gene TRBJ2-7, with D possibly called TRBD1 or TRBD2 (5 bases each). V lost 6 bases, J lost 2 bases, and 17 bases lay in between. The CDR3 is 14 residues long. CDR1 DFQATT and CDR2 SNEGSKA come from the germline V gene (reference sequence). DNA of the CDR3: TGCAGTGCGGAAAGTCGGGACGTAACCTACGAGCAGTACTTC. Translated: CSAESRDVTYEQYF.

Many counts were recorded for this clonotype. The chain has TRBV20-1 and TRBJ2-7, with no clear D. With 0 bases removed from V and 4 bases from J, the gap between germline ends came to 7 bases. Germline V lookup: CDR1 DFQATT, CDR2 SNEGSKA (reference sequence). CDR3 length: 12 amino acids. CDR3 in amino acids: CSARENNYEQYF. CDR3 nucleotides: TGCAGTGCTAGAGAAAACAATTACGAGCAGTACTTC.